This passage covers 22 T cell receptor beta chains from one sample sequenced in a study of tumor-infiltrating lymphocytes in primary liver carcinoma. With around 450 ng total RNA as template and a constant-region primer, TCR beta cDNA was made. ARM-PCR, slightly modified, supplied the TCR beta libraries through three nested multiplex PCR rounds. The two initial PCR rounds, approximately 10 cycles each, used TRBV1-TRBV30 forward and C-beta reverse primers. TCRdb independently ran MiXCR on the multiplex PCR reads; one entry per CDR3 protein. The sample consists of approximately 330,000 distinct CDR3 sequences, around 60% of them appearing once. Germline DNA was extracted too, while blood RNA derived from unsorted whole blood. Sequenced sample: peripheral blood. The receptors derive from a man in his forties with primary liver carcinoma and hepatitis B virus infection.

The CDR3 DNA reads as TGCGCCAGCAGCTTAACAGTCAGCAATGAGCAGTTCTTC. Translation gives CASSLTVSNEQFF. The V and J genes are TRBV5-1 and TRBJ2-1; D call uncertain. The V gene's germline CDR1 is SGHRS and CDR2 YFSETQ. The V end lost 2 bases, the J end lost 6 bases, and 9 bases lay between the germline ends. The CDR3 extends over 13 amino acids.

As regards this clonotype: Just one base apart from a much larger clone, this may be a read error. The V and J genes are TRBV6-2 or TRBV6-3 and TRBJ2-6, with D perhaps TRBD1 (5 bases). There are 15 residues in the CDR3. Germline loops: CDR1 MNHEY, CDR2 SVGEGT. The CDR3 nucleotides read TGTGCCAGCAGGCGGATCAGCTCTGGGGCCAACGTCATGACTTTC. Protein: CASRRISSGANVMTF.

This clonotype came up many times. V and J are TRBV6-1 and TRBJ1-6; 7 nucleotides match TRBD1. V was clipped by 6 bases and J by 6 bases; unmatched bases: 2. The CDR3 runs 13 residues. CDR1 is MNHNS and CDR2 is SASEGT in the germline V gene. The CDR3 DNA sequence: TGTGCCAGCAGAACAGGGGTTAATTCACCCCTCCACTTT. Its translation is CASRTGVNSPLHF.

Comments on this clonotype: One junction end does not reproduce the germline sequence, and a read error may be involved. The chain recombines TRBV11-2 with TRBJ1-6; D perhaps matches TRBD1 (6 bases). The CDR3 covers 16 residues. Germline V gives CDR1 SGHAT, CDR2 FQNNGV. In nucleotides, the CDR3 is TGTGCCAGCAGCCCCATCCCCCAGGGGTTTGGTCCACCCCTCAACTTT. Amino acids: CASSPIPQGFGPPLNF.

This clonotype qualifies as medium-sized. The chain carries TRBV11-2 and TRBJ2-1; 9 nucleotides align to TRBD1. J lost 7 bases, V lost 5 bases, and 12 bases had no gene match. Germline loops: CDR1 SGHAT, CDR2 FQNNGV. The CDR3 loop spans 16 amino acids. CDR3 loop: CASSPNGGTGPNEQFF. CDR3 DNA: TGTGCCAGCAGCCCCAACGGAGGGACAGGGCCGAATGAGCAGTTCTTC.

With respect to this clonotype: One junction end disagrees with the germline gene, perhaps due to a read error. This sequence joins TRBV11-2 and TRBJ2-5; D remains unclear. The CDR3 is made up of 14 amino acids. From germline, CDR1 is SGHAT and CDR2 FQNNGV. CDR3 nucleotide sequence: TGTGCCATCAGCCGAGCGACTCCTCAAGAGATCCAGTACTTC. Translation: CAISRATPQEIQYF.

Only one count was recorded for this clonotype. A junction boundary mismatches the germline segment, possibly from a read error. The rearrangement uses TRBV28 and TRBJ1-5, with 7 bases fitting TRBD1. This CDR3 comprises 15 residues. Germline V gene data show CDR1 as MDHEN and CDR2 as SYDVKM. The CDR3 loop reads CASSPRGGAGQPHHF. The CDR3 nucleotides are TGTGCCAGCAGTCCGCGAGGGGGCGCAGGTCAGCCCCATCATTTT.

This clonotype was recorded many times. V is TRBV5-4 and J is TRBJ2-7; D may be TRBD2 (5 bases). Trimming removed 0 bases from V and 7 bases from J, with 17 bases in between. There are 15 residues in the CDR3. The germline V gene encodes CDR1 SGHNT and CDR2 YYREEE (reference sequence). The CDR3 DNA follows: TGTGCCAGCAGCTTGGTGGTGGCGGGTCCTGGGGAGCAGTACTTC. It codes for CASSLVVAGPGEQYF.

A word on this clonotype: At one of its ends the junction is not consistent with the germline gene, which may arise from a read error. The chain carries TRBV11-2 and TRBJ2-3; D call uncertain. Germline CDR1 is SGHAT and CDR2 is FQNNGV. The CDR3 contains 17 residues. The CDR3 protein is CASSSARNPRGTDTQYF. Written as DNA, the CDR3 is TGTGCCAGCAGCTCCGCTAGAAATCCCCGAGGCACAGATACGCAATATTTT.

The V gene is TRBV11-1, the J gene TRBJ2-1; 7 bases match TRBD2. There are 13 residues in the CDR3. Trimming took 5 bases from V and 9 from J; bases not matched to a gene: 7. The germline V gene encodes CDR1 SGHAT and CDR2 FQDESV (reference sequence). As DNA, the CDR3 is TGTGCCAGCAGCAATACTAGCGACGGTGAGCAGTTCTTC. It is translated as CASSNTSDGEQFF.

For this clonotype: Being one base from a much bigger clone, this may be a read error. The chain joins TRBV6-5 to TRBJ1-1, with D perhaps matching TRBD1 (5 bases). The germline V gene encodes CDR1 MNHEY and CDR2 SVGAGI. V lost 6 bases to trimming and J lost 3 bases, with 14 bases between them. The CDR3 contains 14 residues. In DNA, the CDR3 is TGTGCCAGCAGGAGGGACCTTATGGACACTGAAGCTTTCTTT. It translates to CASRRDLMDTEAFF.

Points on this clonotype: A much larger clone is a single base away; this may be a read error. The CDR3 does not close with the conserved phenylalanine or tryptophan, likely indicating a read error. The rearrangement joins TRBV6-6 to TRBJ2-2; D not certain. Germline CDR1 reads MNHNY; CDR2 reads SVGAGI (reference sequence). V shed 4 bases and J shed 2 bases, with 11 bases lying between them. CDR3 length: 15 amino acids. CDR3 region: CASSFFTANTGELFS. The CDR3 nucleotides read TGTGCCAGCAGTTTTTTCACCGCTAACACCGGGGAGCTGTTTTCT.

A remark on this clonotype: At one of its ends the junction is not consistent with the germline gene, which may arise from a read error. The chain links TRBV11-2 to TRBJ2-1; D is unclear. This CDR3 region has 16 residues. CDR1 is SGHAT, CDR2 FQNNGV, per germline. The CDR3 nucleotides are TGTGCCAGTAGCTTTCAAATCCTAACGGGTAAAGATGAGCAGTTCTTC. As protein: CASSFQILTGKDEQFF.

Here the CDR3 DNA reads TGCAGTGCTGCGACTAGTTCCTACGAGCAGTACTTC. It specifies CSAATSSYEQYF. The genes are TRBV20-1 and TRBJ2-7; possibly TRBD2 for D (6 bases). Trimming cost V 5 bases and J 1 base, with 9 bases left between them. CDR1 is DFQATT, CDR2 SNEGSKA, per germline (reference sequence). The CDR3 extends over 12 amino acids.

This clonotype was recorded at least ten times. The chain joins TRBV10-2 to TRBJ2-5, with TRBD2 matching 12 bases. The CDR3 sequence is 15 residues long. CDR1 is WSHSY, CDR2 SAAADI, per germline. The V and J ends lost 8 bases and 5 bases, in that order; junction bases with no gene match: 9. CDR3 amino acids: CASVLAGGPRETQYF. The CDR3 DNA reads TGCGCCAGCGTTCTAGCGGGAGGGCCTCGGGAGACCCAGTACTTC.

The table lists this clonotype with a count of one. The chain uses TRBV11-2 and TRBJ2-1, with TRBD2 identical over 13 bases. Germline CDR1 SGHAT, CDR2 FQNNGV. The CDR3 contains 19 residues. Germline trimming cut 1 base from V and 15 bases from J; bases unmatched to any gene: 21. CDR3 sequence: CASSLVALTSGRIYNERFF. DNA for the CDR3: TGTGCCAGCAGCTTAGTGGCACTGACTAGCGGGAGGATTTATAATGAACGGTTCTTC. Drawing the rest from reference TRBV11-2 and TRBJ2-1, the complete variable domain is EAGVAQSPRYKIIEKRQSVAFWCNPISGHATLYWYQQILGQGPKLLIQFQNNGVVDDSQLPKDRFSAERLKGVDSTLKIQPAKLEDSAVYLCASSLVALTSGRIYNERFFGPGTRLTVL.

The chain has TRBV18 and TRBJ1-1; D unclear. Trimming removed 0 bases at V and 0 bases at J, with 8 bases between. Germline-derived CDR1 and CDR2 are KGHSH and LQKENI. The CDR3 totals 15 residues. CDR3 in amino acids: CASSPPGRLNTEAFF. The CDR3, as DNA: TGTGCCAGCTCACCACCGGGCAGGCTGAACACTGAAGCTTTCTTT.

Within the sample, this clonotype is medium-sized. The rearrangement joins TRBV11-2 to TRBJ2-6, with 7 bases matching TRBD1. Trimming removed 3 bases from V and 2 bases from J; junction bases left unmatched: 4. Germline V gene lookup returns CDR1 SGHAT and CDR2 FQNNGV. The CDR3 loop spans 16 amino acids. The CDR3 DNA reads TGTGCCAGCAGCTTGACAGGGAAGGCTGGGGCCAACGTCCTGACTTTC. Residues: CASSLTGKAGANVLTF.

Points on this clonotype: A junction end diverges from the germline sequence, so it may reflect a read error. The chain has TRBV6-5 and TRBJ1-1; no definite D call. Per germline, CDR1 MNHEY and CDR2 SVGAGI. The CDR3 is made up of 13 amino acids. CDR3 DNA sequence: TGTGCCAGCACTTACCGGGCATCTGGGGAAGCTTTCTTT. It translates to CASTYRASGEAFF.

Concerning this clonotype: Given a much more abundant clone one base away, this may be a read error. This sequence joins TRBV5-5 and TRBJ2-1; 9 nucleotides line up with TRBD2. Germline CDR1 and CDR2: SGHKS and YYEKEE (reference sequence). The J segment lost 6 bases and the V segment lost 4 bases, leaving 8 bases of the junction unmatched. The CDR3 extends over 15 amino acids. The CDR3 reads CASSPGLAFSNEQFF. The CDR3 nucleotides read TGTGCCAGCAGCCCAGGACTAGCGTTTTCCAATGAGCAGTTCTTC.

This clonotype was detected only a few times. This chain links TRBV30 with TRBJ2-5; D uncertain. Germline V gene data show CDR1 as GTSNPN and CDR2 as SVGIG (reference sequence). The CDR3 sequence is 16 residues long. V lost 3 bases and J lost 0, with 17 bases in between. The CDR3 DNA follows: TGTGCCTGGAGCAGCTCCGGGTTCCTGTACCAAGAGACCCAGTACTTC. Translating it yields CAWSSSGFLYQETQYF.

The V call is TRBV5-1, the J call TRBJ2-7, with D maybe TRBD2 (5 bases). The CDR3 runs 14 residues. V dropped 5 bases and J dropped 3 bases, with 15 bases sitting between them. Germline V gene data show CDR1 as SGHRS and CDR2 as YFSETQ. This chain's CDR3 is CASRQGLNHYEQYF. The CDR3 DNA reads TGCGCCAGCAGACAAGGACTGAACCACTACGAGCAGTACTTC.